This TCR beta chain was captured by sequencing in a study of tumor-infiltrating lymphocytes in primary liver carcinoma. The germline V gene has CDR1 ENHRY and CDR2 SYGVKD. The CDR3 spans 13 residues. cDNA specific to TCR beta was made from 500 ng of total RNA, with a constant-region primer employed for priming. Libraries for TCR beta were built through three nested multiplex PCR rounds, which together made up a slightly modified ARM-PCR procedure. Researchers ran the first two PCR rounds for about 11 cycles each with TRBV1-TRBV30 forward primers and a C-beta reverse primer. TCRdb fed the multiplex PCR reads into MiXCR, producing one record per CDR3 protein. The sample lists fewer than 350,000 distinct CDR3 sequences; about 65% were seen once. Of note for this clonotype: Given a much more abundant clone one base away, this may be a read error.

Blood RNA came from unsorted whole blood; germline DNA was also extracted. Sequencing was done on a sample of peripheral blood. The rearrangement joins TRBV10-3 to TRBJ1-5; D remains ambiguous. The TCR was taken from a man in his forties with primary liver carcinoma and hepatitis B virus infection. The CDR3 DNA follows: TGTACCATCAGTCCAGGCAGTAATCAGCCCCAGCATTTT. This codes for CTISPGSNQPQHF.